Listed below are T cell receptor beta chains from one sample, sequenced in a study of vaccination effects on CD4 cells after COVID-19. Their target antigens are unknown. Repertoires were generated with immunoSEQ multiplex PCR, while TCRdb's copy carries only in-frame clones and drops some. This sample has about 14,000 clones, with over 65% found just once. Specimen: CD4+ T cells from PBMCs cultured with HCoV-229E spike peptides, collected before COVID-19 vaccination. These receptors originate from a human donor who received a COVID-19 vaccine. Both conserved end residues are part of each CDR3. D genes are given only for firm matches. Rows may omit the clone size; those that give it use once, few, many or a size class.

clone_size d_call cdr3_length j_call v_call cdr3_nt cdr3_aa
- - 15 TRBJ2-1 TRBV19 TGTGCCAGTAGTATCTCAAAGGGGACCTACAATGAGCAGTTCTTC CASSISKGTYNEQFF
- - 12 TRBJ2-1 TRBV6-2/TRBV6-3 TGTGCCAGCAGTTTATTACGGGATGAGCAGTTCTTC CASSLLRDEQFF
- - 13 TRBJ2-3 TRBV19 TGTGCCAGTAGTAGGCCTCCCACAGATACGCAGTATTTT CASSRPPTDTQYF
- TRBD1 15 TRBJ2-2 TRBV6-5 TGTGCCAGCAGTACCGGAACAGGGGCCGCCGGGGAGCTGTTTTTT CASSTGTGAAGELFF
- TRBD2 15 TRBJ2-5 TRBV7-2 TGTGCCAGCAGCTTAAGCGGGATCTACCAAGAGACCCAGTACTTC CASSLSGIYQETQYF
- - 17 TRBJ2-3 TRBV5-1 TGCGCCAGCAGCTTGAATCCGAGCGGGTCTAGCACAGATACGCAGTATTTT CASSLNPSGSSTDTQYF
- - 13 TRBJ2-1 TRBV27 TGTGCCAGCAGTCGTCTACCCCACAATGAGCAGTTCTTC CASSRLPHNEQFF
- - 16 TRBJ1-1 TRBV3-1/TRBV3-2 TGTGCCAGCAGCCAAGGGGGGACTCTGCGGGGCACTGAAGCTTTCTTT CASSQGGTLRGTEAFF
- - 15 TRBJ2-3 TRBV28 TGTGCCAGCAGTTCCCAGGGGGAGGGAACAGATACGCAGTATTTT CASSSQGEGTDTQYF
- - 17 TRBJ1-3 TRBV12-5 TGTGCTAGTGGTATCCCTCCCCAGGGCCACTCTGGAAACACCATATATTTT CASGIPPQGHSGNTIYF
once TRBD1 17 TRBJ1-5 TRBV4-1 TGCGCCAGCAGCGAAGGGACAGCCCTAAATAGCAATCAGCCCCAGCATTTT CASSEGTALNSNQPQHF
- TRBD1 13 TRBJ2-7 TRBV28 TGTGCCAGCAGTTTAACAGGGGCCTACGAGCAGTACTTC CASSLTGAYEQYF
few - 12 TRBJ1-5 TRBV2 TGTGCCAGCAGCAAGACGCAGCAGCCCCAGCATTTT CASSKTQQPQHF
- - 16 TRBJ1-6 TRBV28 TGTGCCAGCAGTTACGGGACCCTCGAGAAGGGGTTCCCCCTCCACTTT CASSYGTLEKGFPLHF
- - 14 TRBJ1-6 TRBV3-1/TRBV3-2 TGTGCCAGCAGCCAAGGTGGGGACAACTCACCCCTCCACTTT CASSQGGDNSPLHF
- TRBD1 14 TRBJ1-6 TRBV6-6 TGTGCCAGCAGTTCCGGACAGGGGGCTTCACCCCTCCACTTT CASSSGQGASPLHF
- - 15 TRBJ2-7 TRBV9 TGTGCCAGCAGCGTAGGGGGGAGGAGCTCCTACGAGCAGTACTTC CASSVGGRSSYEQYF
- - 15 TRBJ1-3 TRBV5-8 TGTGCCAGCAGCTTCGGGGGGAGGACTGGAAACACCATATATTTT CASSFGGRTGNTIYF
- TRBD1 14 TRBJ1-2 TRBV20-1 TGCAGTGCTAGTAGACCGGGACAGGGTTTTGGCTACACCTTC CSASRPGQGFGYTF
- TRBD1 20 TRBJ1-3 TRBV30 TGTGCCTGGAGATACCCCCGGTCCGGGACAGGAGTTTTCTCTGGAAACACCATATATTTT CAWRYPRSGTGVFSGNTIYF
once - 15 TRBJ1-5 TRBV6-5 TGTGCCAGCAGTTCCGCCCGGGGGAGCAATCAGCCCCAGCATTTT CASSSARGSNQPQHF
- TRBD1 14 TRBJ1-5 TRBV10-3 TGTGCCATCATCAGGGGGCTAGGACTGCAGCCCCAGCATTTT CAIIRGLGLQPQHF
- - 14 TRBJ2-4 TRBV4-1 TGCGCCAGCAGCCAATGGGAAGCCAAAAACATTCAGTACTTC CASSQWEAKNIQYF
- TRBD1 14 TRBJ2-7 TRBV2 TGTGCCAGCAGCATGGGGGACAGGGATTACGAGCAGTACTTC CASSMGDRDYEQYF
- TRBD2 15 TRBJ2-7 TRBV10-1 TGCGCCAGCAGTGAGTCAAATCGGGGGGGCTACGAGCAGTACTTC CASSESNRGGYEQYF
- - 17 TRBJ1-2 TRBV6-6 TGTGCCAGCAGTCCTGACACTAGAGACAGGTTTTACTATGGCTACACCTTC CASSPDTRDRFYYGYTF
- - 13 TRBJ1-1 TRBV6-5 TGTGCCAGCAGCTGGGGCCCGGGCACTGAAGCTTTCTTT CASSWGPGTEAFF
- - 10 TRBJ1-2 TRBV30 TGTGCCTGGAGCCAAGGGGGCTACACCTTC CAWSQGGYTF
- - 14 TRBJ1-1 TRBV5-3 TGTGCCAGAAGCTTGGCTTCAGTGAACACTGAAGCTTTCTTT CARSLASVNTEAFF
- - 13 TRBJ2-7 TRBV28 TGTGCCAGCAGCCGCTTAGGCACTACGGGGCAGTACTTC CASSRLGTTGQYF
- TRBD2 13 TRBJ2-3 TRBV7-3 TGTGCCAGCAGCCGGGGGGGGATTGATACGCAGTATTTT CASSRGGIDTQYF
- - 13 TRBJ2-7 TRBV28 TGTGCCAGCAGTTTACCCGACAGCTACGAGCAGTACTTC CASSLPDSYEQYF
- TRBD2 18 TRBJ2-1 TRBV2 TGTGCCAGCAGGGACGGCAGACTAGCGGGAGGGGCCTACAATGAGCAGTTCTTC CASRDGRLAGGAYNEQFF
- TRBD1 16 TRBJ2-1 TRBV11-2 TGTGCCAGCAGCTCCTTCGGACAGGGTATTTACAATGAGCAGTTCTTC CASSSFGQGIYNEQFF
- TRBD2 15 TRBJ2-1 TRBV10-3 TGTGCCATCAGAGACACTAGCGGGAGATATGTTGAGCAGTTCTTC CAIRDTSGRYVEQFF
- - 16 TRBJ2-7 TRBV15 TGTGCCACCAGCAGAGATTATAGGGCGGACTCCTACGAGCAGTACTTC CATSRDYRADSYEQYF
- TRBD1 14 TRBJ1-6 TRBV6-2/TRBV6-3 TGTGCCAGCAGTTACTCGACAGGGAGTTCACCCCTCCACTTT CASSYSTGSSPLHF
- TRBD2 16 TRBJ2-3 TRBV7-2 TGTGCCAGCAGCTCGATGGTAGCGGGGGGGCGGGATACGCAGTATTTT CASSSMVAGGRDTQYF
- - 13 TRBJ2-7 TRBV10-3 TGTGCCATCAGTGACCCCGGTTTCTACGAGCAGTACTTC CAISDPGFYEQYF
- - 15 TRBJ1-2 TRBV4-2 TGTGCCAGCAGCCCAGGGACCCTGCTCTCTTATGGCTACACCTTC CASSPGTLLSYGYTF
- TRBD1 13 TRBJ1-4 TRBV29-1 TGCAGCGCTTCGGGACAGGGGTATGAAAAACTGTTTTTT CSASGQGYEKLFF
- - 12 TRBJ2-3 TRBV12-3/TRBV12-4 TGTGCCAGCAGTTTTCCGGAAGATACGCAGTATTTT CASSFPEDTQYF
- TRBD1 14 TRBJ1-1 TRBV10-3 TGTGCCATCGCCGGTACAGGGGGCGGTACTGAAGCTTTCTTT CAIAGTGGGTEAFF
- - 15 TRBJ1-6 TRBV2 TGTGCCAGCATCTCTTCGGGGGCTGAAAATTCACCCCTCCACTTT CASISSGAENSPLHF